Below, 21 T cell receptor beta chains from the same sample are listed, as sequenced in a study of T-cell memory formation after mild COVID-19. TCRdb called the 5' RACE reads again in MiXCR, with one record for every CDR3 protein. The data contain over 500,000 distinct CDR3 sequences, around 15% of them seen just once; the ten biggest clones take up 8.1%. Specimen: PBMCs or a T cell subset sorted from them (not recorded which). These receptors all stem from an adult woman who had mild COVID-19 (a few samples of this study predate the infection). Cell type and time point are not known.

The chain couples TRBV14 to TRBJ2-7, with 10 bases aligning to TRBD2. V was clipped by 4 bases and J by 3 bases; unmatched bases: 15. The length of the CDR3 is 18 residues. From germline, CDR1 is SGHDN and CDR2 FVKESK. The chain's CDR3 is CASSPNGLAGARYYEQYF. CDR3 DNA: TGTGCCAGCAGCCCGAACGGGCTAGCGGGAGCCCGATACTACGAGCAGTACTTC.

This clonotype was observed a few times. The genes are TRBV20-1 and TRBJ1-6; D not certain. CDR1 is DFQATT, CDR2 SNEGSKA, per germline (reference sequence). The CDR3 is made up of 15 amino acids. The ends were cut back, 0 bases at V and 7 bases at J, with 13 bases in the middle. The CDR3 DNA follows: TGCAGTGCTAGAGATCAATTACTTTCGAATTCACCCCTCCACTTT. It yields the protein CSARDQLLSNSPLHF.

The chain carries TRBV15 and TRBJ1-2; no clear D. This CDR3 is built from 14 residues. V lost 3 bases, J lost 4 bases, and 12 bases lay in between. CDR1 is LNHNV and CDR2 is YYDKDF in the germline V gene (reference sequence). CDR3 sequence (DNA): TGTGCCACCAGCAGCCCTACAGCCCTCTATGGCTACACCTTC. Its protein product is CATSSPTALYGYTF.

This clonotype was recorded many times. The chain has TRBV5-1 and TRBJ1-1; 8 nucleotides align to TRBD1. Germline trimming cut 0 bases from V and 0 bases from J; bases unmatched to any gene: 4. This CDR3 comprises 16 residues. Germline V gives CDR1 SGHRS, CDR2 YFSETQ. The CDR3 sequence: CASSLARGRLNTEAFF. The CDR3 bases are TGCGCCAGCAGCTTGGCCAGGGGGCGGTTGAACACTGAAGCTTTCTTT. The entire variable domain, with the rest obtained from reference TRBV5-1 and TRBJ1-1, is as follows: KAGVTQTPRYLIKTRGQQVTLSCSPISGHRSVSWYQQTPGQGLQFLFEYFSETQRNKGNFPGRFSGRQFSNSRSEMNVSTLELGDSALYLCASSLARGRLNTEAFFGQGTRLTVV.

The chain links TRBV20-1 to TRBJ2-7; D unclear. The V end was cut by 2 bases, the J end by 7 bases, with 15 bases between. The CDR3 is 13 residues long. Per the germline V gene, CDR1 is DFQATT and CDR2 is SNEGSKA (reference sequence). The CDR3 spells CSARSRPGGEQYF. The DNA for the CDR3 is TGCAGTGCTAGATCCCGGCCCGGCGGAGAGCAGTACTTC.

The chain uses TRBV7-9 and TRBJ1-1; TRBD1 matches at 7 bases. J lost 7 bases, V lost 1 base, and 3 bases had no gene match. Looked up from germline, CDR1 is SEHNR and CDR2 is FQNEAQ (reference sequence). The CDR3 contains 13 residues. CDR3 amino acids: CASSLEQGLEAFF. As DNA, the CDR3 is TGTGCCAGCAGCTTAGAACAGGGGCTTGAAGCTTTCTTT.

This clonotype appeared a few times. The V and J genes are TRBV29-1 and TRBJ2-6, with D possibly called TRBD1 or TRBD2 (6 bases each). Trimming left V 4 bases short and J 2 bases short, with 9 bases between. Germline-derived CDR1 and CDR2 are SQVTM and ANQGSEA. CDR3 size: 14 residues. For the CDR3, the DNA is TGCAGCGTTGGGGGGGCGGCTGGGGCCAACGTCCTGACTTTC. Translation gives CSVGGAAGANVLTF.

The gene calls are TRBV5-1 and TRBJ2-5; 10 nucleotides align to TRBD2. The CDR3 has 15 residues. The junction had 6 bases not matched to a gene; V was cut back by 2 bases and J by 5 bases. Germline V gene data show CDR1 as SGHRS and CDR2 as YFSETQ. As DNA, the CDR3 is TGCGCCAGCAGCTTCCAGCGGGGGGGCCGGGAGACCCAGTACTTC. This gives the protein CASSFQRGGRETQYF.

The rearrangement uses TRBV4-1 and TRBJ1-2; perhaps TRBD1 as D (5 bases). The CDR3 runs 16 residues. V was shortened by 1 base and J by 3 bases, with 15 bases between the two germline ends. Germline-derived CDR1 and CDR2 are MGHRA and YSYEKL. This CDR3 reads CASSQVVRGAHYGYTF. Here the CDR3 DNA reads TGCGCCAGCAGCCAAGTCGTCCGGGGCGCCCACTATGGCTACACCTTC.

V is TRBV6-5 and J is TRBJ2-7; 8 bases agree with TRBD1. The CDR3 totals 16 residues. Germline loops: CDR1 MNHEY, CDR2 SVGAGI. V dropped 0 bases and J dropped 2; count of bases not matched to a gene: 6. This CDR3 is CASSYSQGASTYEQYF. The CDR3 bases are TGTGCCAGCAGTTACTCGCAGGGGGCCTCAACCTACGAGCAGTACTTC.

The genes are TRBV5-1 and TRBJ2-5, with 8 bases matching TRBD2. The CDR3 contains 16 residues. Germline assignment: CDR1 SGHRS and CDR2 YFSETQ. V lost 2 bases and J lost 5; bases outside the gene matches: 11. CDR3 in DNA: TGCGCCAGCAGCTTTGGACTAGCTGGACGGAGCGAGACCCAGTACTTC. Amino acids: CASSFGLAGRSETQYF.

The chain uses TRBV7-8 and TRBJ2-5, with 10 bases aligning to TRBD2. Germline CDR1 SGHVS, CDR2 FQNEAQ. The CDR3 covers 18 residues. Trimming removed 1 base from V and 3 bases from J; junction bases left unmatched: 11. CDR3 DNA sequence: TGTGCCAGCAGCTTAGGGCTTAGCGGGGGGTTCGCCGAAGAGACCCAGTACTTC. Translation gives CASSLGLSGGFAEETQYF.

CDR3 in amino acids: CSASLAGVGEQYF. The CDR3, as DNA: TGCAGTGCGAGTCTAGCGGGAGTTGGCGAGCAGTACTTC. The rearrangement joins TRBV20-1 to TRBJ2-7, with TRBD2 matching 10 bases. The J segment lost 6 bases and the V segment lost 6 bases, leaving 8 bases of the junction unmatched. This CDR3 spans 13 amino acids. The germline CDR1 and CDR2 sequences are DFQATT and SNEGSKA (reference sequence).

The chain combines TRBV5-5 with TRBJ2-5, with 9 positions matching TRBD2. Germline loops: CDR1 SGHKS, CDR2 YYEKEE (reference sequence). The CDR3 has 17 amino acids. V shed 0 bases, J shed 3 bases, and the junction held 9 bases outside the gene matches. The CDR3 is CASSLELAGGPEETQYF. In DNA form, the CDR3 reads TGTGCCAGCAGCTTGGAACTGGCGGGGGGGCCAGAAGAGACCCAGTACTTC.

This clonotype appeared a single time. CDR3 in amino acids: CSASSTGNGYTF. The CDR3, as DNA: TGCAGTGCTAGCAGCACAGGAAATGGCTACACCTTC. The J gene is TRBJ1-2, the V gene TRBV20-1, with D perhaps matching TRBD1 (5 bases). CDR1 and CDR2 (germline): DFQATT, SNEGSKA (reference sequence). V gave up 3 bases and J gave up 6 bases, with 11 bases separating them. This CDR3 is 12 amino acids long.

CDR3: CASSDATGIRNTEAFF. The DNA of the CDR3 is TGTGCCAGCAGCGATGCGACAGGGATAAGGAACACTGAAGCTTTCTTT. The chain combines TRBV5-4 with TRBJ1-1; TRBD1 matches at 7 bases. This CDR3 is 16 amino acids long. The V gene end was trimmed by 4 bases and the J gene end by 1 base; junction bases not matched to a gene: 10. CDR1 SGHNT and CDR2 YYREEE come from the germline V gene (reference sequence). The full variable domain, rest sourced from reference TRBV5-4 and TRBJ1-1, is ETGVTQSPTHLIKTRGQQVTLRCSSQSGHNTVSWYQQALGQGPQFIFQYYREEENGRGNFPPRFSGLQFPNYSSELNVNALELDDSALYLCASSDATGIRNTEAFFGQGTRLTVV.

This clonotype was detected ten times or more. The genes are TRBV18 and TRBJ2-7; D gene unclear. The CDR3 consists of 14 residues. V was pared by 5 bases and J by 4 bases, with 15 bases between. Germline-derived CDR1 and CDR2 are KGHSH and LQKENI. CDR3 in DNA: TGTGCCAGCTCATTAACCACGGGTGGATACGAGCAGTACTTC. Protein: CASSLTTGGYEQYF. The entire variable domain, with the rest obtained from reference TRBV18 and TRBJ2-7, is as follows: NAGVMQNPRHLVRRRGQEARLRCSPMKGHSHVYWYRQLPEEGLKFMVYLQKENIIDESGMPKERFSAEFPKEGPSILRIQQVVRGDSAAYFCASSLTTGGYEQYFGPGTRLTVT.

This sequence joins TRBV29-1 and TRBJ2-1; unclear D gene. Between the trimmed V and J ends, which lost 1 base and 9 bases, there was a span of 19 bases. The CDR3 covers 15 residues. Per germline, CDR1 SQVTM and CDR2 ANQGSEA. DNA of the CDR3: TGCAGCGTTGAAGGGATAGTGGGCCCATCCAGTGAGCAGTTCTTC. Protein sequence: CSVEGIVGPSSEQFF.

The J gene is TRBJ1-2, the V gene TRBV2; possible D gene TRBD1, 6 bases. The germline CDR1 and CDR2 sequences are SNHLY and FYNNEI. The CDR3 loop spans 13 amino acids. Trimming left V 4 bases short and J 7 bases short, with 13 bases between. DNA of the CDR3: TGTGCCAGCAGTGGGGACACCTTAGGTGGCTACACCTTC. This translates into CASSGDTLGGYTF.

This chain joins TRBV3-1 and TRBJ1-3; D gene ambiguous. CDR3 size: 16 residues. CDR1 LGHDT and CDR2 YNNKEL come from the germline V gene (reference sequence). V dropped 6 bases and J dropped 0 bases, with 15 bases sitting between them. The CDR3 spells CASRRLRTNSGNTIYF. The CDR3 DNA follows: TGTGCCAGCAGACGCCTCCGGACGAACTCTGGAAACACCATATATTTT. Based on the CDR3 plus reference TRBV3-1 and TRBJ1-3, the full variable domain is DTAVSQTPKYLVTQMGNDKSIKCEQNLGHDTMYWYKQDSKKFLKIMFSYNNKELIINETVPNRFSPKSPDKAHLNLHINSLELGDSAVYFCASRRLRTNSGNTIYFGEGSWLTVV.

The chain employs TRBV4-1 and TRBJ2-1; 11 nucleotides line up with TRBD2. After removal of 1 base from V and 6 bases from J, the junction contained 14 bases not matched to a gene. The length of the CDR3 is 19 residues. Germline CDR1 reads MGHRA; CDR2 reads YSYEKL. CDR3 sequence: CASSQALTLAGVTGNEQFF. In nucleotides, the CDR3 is TGCGCCAGCAGCCAAGCTCTAACACTAGCGGGAGTTACGGGCAATGAGCAGTTCTTC.